One sample yielded the 32 T cell receptor beta chains listed below, sequenced in a study of CD8 T cells in ankylosing spondylitis. TCRdb processed the 5' RACE reads anew with MiXCR; each CDR3 protein has one entry. The sample consists of tens of thousands of distinct CDR3 sequences, 6% of them appearing once. Sequencing was carried out using blood, either unsorted or a sorted T cell fraction (not recorded which). The source of these receptors is a male donor with ankylosing spondylitis or in good health (not recorded which).

This clonotype was seen at least ten times. This rearrangement joins TRBV5-1 to TRBJ2-5, with a possible D match to TRBD2 (5 bases). The ends were cut back, 0 bases at V and 2 bases at J, with 11 bases in the middle. Germline CDR1 SGHRS, CDR2 YFSETQ. The CDR3 has 15 residues. The CDR3 spells CASSLAAALQETQYF. CDR3 coding DNA: TGCGCCAGCAGCTTGGCAGCGGCCTTACAAGAGACCCAGTACTTC.

This clonotype was found a few times. The chain carries TRBV7-9 and TRBJ2-5, with 9 nucleotides matching TRBD1. The germline V gene has CDR1 SEHNR and CDR2 FQNEAQ (reference sequence). V dropped 5 bases and J dropped 3; count of bases not matched to a gene: 7. The CDR3 is 15 residues long. CDR3 DNA: TGTGCCAGCAGCGGGGGACAGGGAGGCGAAGAGACCCAGTACTTC. Protein sequence: CASSGGQGGEETQYF.

This clonotype was observed many times. The rearrangement uses TRBV12-3 or TRBV12-4 and TRBJ1-5; D is unresolved. V lost 3 bases, J lost 6 bases, and 12 bases lay in between. The CDR3 has 14 amino acids. The CDR3 DNA reads TGTGCCAGCAGTTTTCGGGATCGCGGTCAGCCCCAGCATTTT. Its translation is CASSFRDRGQPQHF.

This clonotype was picked up many times. The chain is built from TRBV27 and TRBJ1-5; TRBD1 matches at 7 bases. V was clipped by 3 bases and J by 1 base; unmatched bases: 6. Germline-derived CDR1 and CDR2 are MNHEY and SMNVEV (reference sequence). The length of the CDR3 is 16 residues. CDR3 region: CASSFSADRSNQPQHF. For the CDR3, the DNA is TGTGCCAGCAGTTTCTCTGCGGACAGGAGCAATCAGCCCCAGCATTTT.

Worth noting for this clonotype: This may stem from a read error, because a much larger clone lies one nucleotide away. The chain is built from TRBV9 and TRBJ1-5; 7 nucleotides agree with TRBD1. After removal of 9 bases from V and 4 bases from J, the junction contained 7 bases not matched to a gene. The CDR3 loop spans 13 amino acids. CDR1 is SGDLS, CDR2 YYNGEE, per germline. The CDR3 loop is CANSPTGNQPQHF. The CDR3 DNA is TGTGCCAACAGTCCGACAGGGAATCAGCCCCAGCATTTT.

This clonotype was counted many times. The chain employs TRBV12-3 or TRBV12-4 and TRBJ1-2; perhaps TRBD1 as D (6 bases). CDR3 length equals 12 residues. V was cut by 6 bases and J by 8 bases, with 13 bases left in between. The CDR3 region has the DNA TGTGCCAGCAGCCTTACAGGGACCGGCTACACCTTC. Its translation: CASSLTGTGYTF.

Many counts were recorded for this clonotype. The chain employs TRBV2 and TRBJ2-7; possibly TRBD2 for D (6 bases). In germline, CDR1 is SNHLY, CDR2 FYNNEI. The CDR3 extends over 14 amino acids. Trimming removed 1 base from V and 2 bases from J, with 9 bases in between. CDR3 loop: CASSEGRGPYEQYF. DNA for the CDR3: TGTGCCAGCAGTGAAGGGCGGGGCCCCTACGAGCAGTACTTC.

The sample holds many counts of this clonotype. The chain links TRBV4-3 to TRBJ2-5; D not resolved. This CDR3 contains 15 residues. Per the germline V gene, CDR1 is LGHNA and CDR2 is YSLEER. V was trimmed by 0 bases and J by 9 bases, leaving 17 bases between them. CDR3 nucleotide sequence: TGCGCCAGCAGCCAAGATCGGCAGCCCCATGTGGCCCAGTACTTC. Translation: CASSQDRQPHVAQYF.

This clonotype was counted at least ten times. The genes are TRBV5-5 and TRBJ1-1, with 7 bases identical to TRBD1. Germline CDR1 is SGHKS and CDR2 is YYEKEE (reference sequence). J gave up 4 bases and V 1 base, and 4 bases lay outside the gene matches. This CDR3 is 14 amino acids long. Written as DNA, the CDR3 is TGTGCCAGCAGCTTGAGACAGGGAGGCACTGAAGCTTTCTTT. It is translated as CASSLRQGGTEAFF.

This clonotype was found many times. This chain uses TRBV7-9 with TRBJ1-4; D is perhaps TRBD1 (6 bases). Looked up from germline, CDR1 is SEHNR and CDR2 is FQNEAQ (reference sequence). V lost 1 base and J lost 3, with 15 bases in between. The CDR3 is 17 amino acids. CDR3 loop: CASSLERGGRSNEKLFF. The CDR3 region has the DNA TGTGCCAGCAGCTTAGAACGCGGGGGCCGGTCTAATGAAAAACTGTTTTTT.

This clonotype was counted at least ten times. The rearrangement uses TRBV20-1 and TRBJ2-1, with 14 bases identical to TRBD2. This CDR3 has 17 residues. J lost 9 bases, V lost 5 bases, and 15 bases had no gene match. Germline V lookup: CDR1 DFQATT, CDR2 SNEGSKA (reference sequence). CDR3 region: CSASSGLAGAGGSEQFF. The CDR3 DNA sequence: TGCAGTGCTTCCTCGGGACTAGCGGGAGCAGGGGGAAGTGAGCAGTTCTTC.

This clonotype was seen many times. J is TRBJ1-2 and V is TRBV7-2; D is unresolved. With 0 bases removed from V and 7 bases from J, the gap between germline ends came to 3 bases. The germline CDR1 and CDR2 sequences are SGHTA and FQGNSA. There are 11 residues in the CDR3. DNA of the CDR3: TGTGCCAGCAGCTTAGCTGGTGGCTACACCTTC. Translation: CASSLAGGYTF.

This clonotype appeared many times. The rearrangement joins TRBV7-9 to TRBJ2-3; unclear D gene. CDR3 length: 14 residues. V dropped 5 bases and J dropped 3 bases, with 12 bases sitting between them. From germline, CDR1 is SEHNR and CDR2 FQNEAQ (reference sequence). The CDR3 DNA is TGTGCCAGCAGCCCCTCTGGACGGACAGATACGCAGTATTTT. This encodes CASSPSGRTDTQYF.

Remarks on this clonotype: A clone one base away is much larger, so this may be a read error. This CDR3 reads CGVAGTSGGYEQYF. The DNA for the CDR3 is TGCGGCGTCGCCGGGACTAGCGGGGGATACGAGCAGTACTTC. The chain recombines TRBV29-1 with TRBJ2-7; 14 bases agree with TRBD2. In germline, CDR1 is SQVTM, CDR2 ANQGSEA. The CDR3 spans 14 residues.

This clonotype was counted many times. This chain connects TRBV7-9 to TRBJ1-1; no clear D. Trimming pared 8 bases from V and 1 base from J, leaving 17 bases between. Germline CDR1 reads SEHNR; CDR2 reads FQNEAQ (reference sequence). This CDR3 contains 15 residues. The CDR3 sequence is CASSTRSAANTEAFF. CDR3 DNA: TGTGCCAGCTCCACGCGATCGGCGGCGAACACTGAAGCTTTCTTT.

This clonotype was picked up many times. The V call is TRBV29-1, the J call TRBJ1-5, with 7 bases matching TRBD1. V lost 7 bases, J lost 2 bases, and 5 bases stayed unmatched. CDR1 and CDR2 (germline): SQVTM, ANQGSEA. The CDR3 is made up of 13 amino acids. CDR3 residues: CSASGTGNQPQHF. The CDR3 DNA follows: TGCAGCGCGTCCGGGACAGGCAATCAGCCCCAGCATTTT.

In this sample, this clonotype turned up many times. V gene TRBV20-1 combines with J gene TRBJ1-4; a possible D gene is TRBD1 (6 bases). The germline gives CDR1 DFQATT, CDR2 SNEGSKA (reference sequence). The V end was cut by 0 bases, the J end by 7 bases, with 15 bases between. This CDR3 has 15 amino acids. This CDR3 reads CSARDPGVLREKLFF. The CDR3 DNA reads as TGCAGTGCTAGAGATCCAGGGGTTCTTCGTGAAAAACTGTTTTTT.

This clonotype showed up many times. The J gene is TRBJ2-7, the V gene TRBV4-2; D possibly corresponds to TRBD2 (6 bases). The CDR3 runs 14 residues. V gave up 4 bases and J gave up 5 bases, with 15 bases separating them. CDR1 and CDR2 (germline): LGHNA, YNFKEQ. The CDR3 DNA follows: TGTGCCAGCAGCCCCCGCGGGAAACCCCACGAGCAGTACTTC. It specifies CASSPRGKPHEQYF.

This clonotype was detected many times. The chain employs TRBV15 and TRBJ2-3, with D uncertain. Germline V CDR1 and CDR2: LNHNV, YYDKDF (reference sequence). This CDR3 is built from 11 residues. V gave up 4 bases and J gave up 5 bases, with 4 bases separating them. The chain's CDR3 is CATSIGDTQYF. The CDR3 DNA sequence: TGTGCCACCAGCATAGGAGATACGCAGTATTTT. Complete variable domain (other parts from reference TRBV15 and TRBJ2-3): DAMVIQNPRYQVTQFGKPVTLSCSQTLNHNVMYWYQQKSSQAPKLLFHYYDKDFNNEADTPDNFQSRRPNTSFCFLDIRSPGLGDTAMYLCATSIGDTQYFGPGTRLTVL.

This clonotype was recorded many times. V is TRBV7-3 and J is TRBJ2-2; D tentatively reads TRBD1 or TRBD2 (5 bases each). V was clipped by 4 bases and J by 2 bases, with 11 bases between them. Germline loops: CDR1 SGHTA, CDR2 FQGTGA. CDR3 length: 15 amino acids. The CDR3 sequence is CASSWTRDNTGELFF. The CDR3 region has the DNA TGTGCCAGCAGCTGGACCCGGGACAACACCGGGGAGCTGTTTTTT.

This clonotype was picked up many times. V gene TRBV5-1 combines with J gene TRBJ1-1, with a tentative D call TRBD1 (5 bases). The V and J ends lost 4 bases and 4 bases respectively, with 14 bases between them. The CDR3 length is 14 residues. The V gene's germline CDR1 is SGHRS and CDR2 YFSETQ. CDR3 bases: TGCGCCAGCAGCACCGGGACCAGTGGCACTGAAGCTTTCTTT. Encoded protein: CASSTGTSGTEAFF.

Ten or more counts support this clonotype. The V gene is TRBV21-1, the J gene TRBJ1-4. TRBV21-1 is labeled a pseudogene. This CDR3 region has 11 residues. CDR3 sequence: CASSKNEKLFF. CDR3 bases: TGTGCCAGCAGCAAGAATGAAAAACTGTTTTTT.

This clonotype has ten or more counts. V usage is TRBV13 and J usage is TRBJ2-7; D is possibly TRBD1 or TRBD2 (5 bases each). V lost 4 bases, J lost 7 bases, and 14 bases lay in between. Per germline, CDR1 PRHDT and CDR2 FYEKMQ (reference sequence). CDR3 length equals 13 residues. This chain's CDR3 is CASSSGTPGEQYF. In nucleotides, the CDR3 is TGTGCCAGCAGCTCCGGGACCCCTGGGGAGCAGTACTTC.

This clonotype was recorded many times. The rearrangement joins TRBV5-1 to TRBJ1-2, with D hard to call. CDR1 and CDR2 from the germline V gene are SGHRS and YFSETQ. This CDR3 is built from 14 residues. Trimming stripped 0 bases from V and 8 bases from J, with 14 bases between. DNA for the CDR3: TGCGCCAGCAGCTTGGAATCGGTAGGCCACGGCTACACCTTC. Translating gives CASSLESVGHGYTF.

This sequence joins TRBV5-4 and TRBJ2-5, with 15 bases lining up with TRBD2. V dropped 3 bases and J dropped 10; count of bases not matched to a gene: 10. The CDR3 has 16 amino acids. Germline V gene data show CDR1 as SGHNT and CDR2 as YYREEE (reference sequence). The CDR3 reads CASSSDAGLAGGNQYF. CDR3 bases: TGTGCCAGCAGCTCAGACGCAGGACTAGCGGGGGGGAACCAGTACTTC. Together with reference TRBV5-4 and TRBJ2-5, the CDR3 gives the full variable domain: ETGVTQSPTHLIKTRGQQVTLRCSSQSGHNTVSWYQQALGQGPQFIFQYYREEENGRGNFPPRFSGLQFPNYSSELNVNALELDDSALYLCASSSDAGLAGGNQYFGPGTRLLVL.

This clonotype occurred many times. The rearrangement links TRBV20-1 to TRBJ2-5, with 7 bases identical to TRBD1. This CDR3 comprises 14 residues. After removal of 3 bases from V and 5 bases from J, the junction contained 9 bases not matched to a gene. Germline V gives CDR1 DFQATT, CDR2 SNEGSKA (reference sequence). CDR3 sequence: CSASLRTGGETQYF. CDR3 bases: TGCAGTGCTAGTTTGAGGACAGGAGGCGAGACCCAGTACTTC.

This clonotype was seen at least ten times. The chain recombines TRBV28 with TRBJ1-3; D is uncertain. The CDR3 is 18 amino acids. From germline, CDR1 is MDHEN and CDR2 SYDVKM. Trimming pared 6 bases from V and 0 bases from J, leaving 21 bases between. In DNA, the CDR3 is TGTGCCAGCAGCTTCACTACGAGATTCATAAGCTCTGGAAACACCATATATTTT. Translation gives CASSFTTRFISSGNTIYF.

This clonotype occurred many times. V usage is TRBV4-2 and J usage is TRBJ2-3, with 12 bases fitting TRBD2. The V gene's germline CDR1 is LGHNA and CDR2 YNFKEQ. Unmatched junction bases numbered 4, after V lost 2 bases and J lost 4 bases. The CDR3 runs to 16 residues. The CDR3 reads CASSQLAGGRPDTQYF. Written as DNA, the CDR3 is TGTGCCAGCAGCCAACTAGCGGGGGGGCGTCCAGATACGCAGTATTTT.

In its sample, this clonotype was seen many times. The rearrangement uses TRBV12-3 or TRBV12-4 and TRBJ2-4, with TRBD1 identical over 9 bases. After removal of 4 bases from V and 8 bases from J, the junction contained 3 bases not matched to a gene. The CDR3 is 13 amino acids. The CDR3 sequence is CASSSRQGDIQYF. As DNA, the CDR3 is TGTGCCAGCAGTTCGCGACAGGGGGACATTCAGTACTTC.

This clonotype was seen many times. The gene calls are TRBV7-8 and TRBJ2-7; 7 bases fit TRBD1. Germline CDR1 is SGHVS and CDR2 is FQNEAQ. The CDR3 loop spans 13 amino acids. After removal of 4 bases from V and 2 bases from J, the junction contained 2 bases not matched to a gene. The CDR3 DNA reads TGTGCCAGCAGCTCACAGGGGACCTACGAGCAGTACTTC. Residues: CASSSQGTYEQYF.

This clonotype appeared many times. The chain links TRBV20-1 to TRBJ2-1, with unresolved D. Trimming removed 3 bases at V and 3 bases at J, with 9 bases between. The germline V gene has CDR1 DFQATT and CDR2 SNEGSKA (reference sequence). The CDR3 is 13 residues long. The CDR3 spells CSASPGYYNEQFF. CDR3 in DNA: TGCAGTGCTAGCCCCGGTTACTACAATGAGCAGTTCTTC.

This clonotype has at least ten counts. The rearrangement uses TRBV11-3 and TRBJ2-5; D uncertain. V was trimmed by 2 bases and J by 5 bases, leaving 9 bases between them. This CDR3 has 13 residues. Germline CDR1 reads SGHNT; CDR2 reads YENEEA. CDR3 coding DNA: TGTGCCAGCAGCTTAACTACCGAGGAGACCCAGTACTTC. It yields the protein CASSLTTEETQYF.